The 2 T cell receptor beta chains given below trace back to one sample, sequenced in a study of OX40 agonist ivuxolimab in advanced cancers. Here immunoSEQ multiplex PCR was the method, and the copy in TCRdb shows in-frame clones only, minus some. This sample yields about 62,000 clones, of which approximately 90% are seen a single time; roughly an eighth belongs to the top ten. This sample comprised CD4+ or CD8+ T cells sorted from blood, obtained in a trial of the OX40 agonist ivuxolimab. Receptors were obtained from an adult with an advanced solid tumor such as melanoma, head and neck, liver or kidney cancer.

The gene calls are TRBV15 and TRBJ2-1; TRBD2 matches 7 bases. V gave up 0 bases and J gave up 2 bases; unmatched junction bases: 10. The length of the CDR3 is 18 residues. Germline lookup yields CDR1 LNHNV and CDR2 YYDKDF (reference sequence). CDR3 protein: CATSREGGGSFPYNEQFF. The CDR3 region has the DNA TGTGCCACCAGCAGAGAGGGTGGCGGGAGCTTCCCCTACAATGAGCAGTTCTTC.

The chain carries TRBV5-4 and TRBJ2-3; possible D gene TRBD2, 5 bases. Trimming took off 3 bases at V and 0 bases at J, with 14 bases between the two ends. CDR3 size: 16 residues. Germline CDR1 reads SGHNT; CDR2 reads YYREEE (reference sequence). The CDR3 loop reads CASSSPPLDSTDTQYF. In DNA, the CDR3 is TGTGCCAGCAGCTCCCCTCCACTAGATAGCACAGATACGCAGTATTTT. Using reference TRBV5-4 and TRBJ2-3 for the parts outside the CDR3, the full variable domain is ETGVTQSPTHLIKTRGQQVTLRCSSQSGHNTVSWYQQALGQGPQFIFQYYREEENGRGNFPPRFSGLQFPNYSSELNVNALELDDSALYLCASSSPPLDSTDTQYFGPGTRLTVL.